These T cell receptor beta chains were read from a single sample in a study of shared clonotypes between healthy human individuals. The table came from immunoSEQ multiplex PCR; TCRdb's copy has only in-frame clones and leaves some out. The data show a few million clones, approximately 93% seen once. The specimen sequenced was naive CD4+ T cells from PBMCs. The receptors come from a young man in good health. Some clones in this sample may be carry-over from other donors' samples. CDR3s include the opening cysteine and the closing phenylalanine or tryptophan. D genes are given only for firm matches. The size field is filled for only some rows; it gives once, few, many or a size class.

size	V	D	J	DNA	CDR3
NA	TRBV7-2	TRBD1	TRBJ2-7	TGTGCCAGCAGCCAGCGGACAGGGGGCGCATACGAGCAGTACTTC	CASSQRTGGAYEQYF
once	TRBV5-4	NA	TRBJ2-2	TGTGCCAGCAGCCCAAGGGGATCAAACGAACCCGGGGAGCTGTTTTTT	CASSPRGSNEPGELFF
NA	TRBV28	NA	TRBJ2-3	TGTGCCAGCAGTCCACCGACCAGGGATACGCAGTATTTT	CASSPPTRDTQYF
NA	TRBV28	TRBD1	TRBJ2-7	TGTGCCAGCAGCCCTCCCGGGACAGGGGGCCGTCTTGCCTACGAGCAGTACTTC	CASSPPGTGGRLAYEQYF
few	TRBV7-9	NA	TRBJ1-1	TGTGCCAGCAGCTTAGAGGCAGCCACTGAAGCTTTCTTT	CASSLEAATEAFF
NA	TRBV6-6	TRBD2	TRBJ2-7	TGTGCCAGCAGTTACTCGGGACTAGATGGCGAGCAGTACTTC	CASSYSGLDGEQYF
NA	TRBV7-2	NA	TRBJ2-2	TGTGCCAGCAGCTTAGTGGCAGGCTCCGACACCGGGGAGCTGTTTTTT	CASSLVAGSDTGELFF
NA	TRBV11-3	NA	TRBJ1-1	TGTGCCAGCAGCTTAGAAGGCGGGGAGAACACTGAAGCTTTCTTT	CASSLEGGENTEAFF
NA	TRBV5-4	NA	TRBJ1-5	TGTGCCAGCAGCATCGGACATGGCCTAAATCAGCCCCAGCATTTT	CASSIGHGLNQPQHF
NA	TRBV28	TRBD2	TRBJ2-1	TGTGCCAGCAGCACTAGCGTTCCCTACAATGAGCAGTTCTTC	CASSTSVPYNEQFF
NA	TRBV5-1	TRBD2	TRBJ2-3	TGCGCCAGCAGCTTGGCAGCGGGAGTGGCAGATACGCAGTATTTT	CASSLAAGVADTQYF
NA	TRBV9	NA	TRBJ2-1	TGTGCCAGCACCTTAGGGAGCGGCACCTACAATGAGCAGTTCTTC	CASTLGSGTYNEQFF
NA	TRBV5-1	NA	TRBJ2-2	TGCGCCAGCAGCGATCGACAGTCCCTGAACACCGGGGAGCTGTTTTTT	CASSDRQSLNTGELFF
once	TRBV5-1	NA	TRBJ2-6	TGCGCCAGCAGCTTGGACCTGGACGGATCCCCCGGGGCCAACGTCCTGACTTTC	CASSLDLDGSPGANVLTF
NA	TRBV14	TRBD1	TRBJ1-4	TGTGCCAGCAGCCAATGGGGGACAGGAGATAATGAAAAACTGTTTTTT	CASSQWGTGDNEKLFF
NA	TRBV5-4	NA	TRBJ2-3	TGTGCCAGCGGCGGACTCACAGATACGCAGTATTTT	CASGGLTDTQYF
NA	TRBV13	TRBD1	TRBJ1-2	TGTGCCAGCAGCTCCTTGGTAAAAGACCAGGGGGCGATTAACTATGGCTACACCTTC	CASSSLVKDQGAINYGYTF
NA	TRBV5-6	TRBD1	TRBJ2-1	TGTGCCAGCCGTTATGACAGGGGGCTTTACAATGAGCAGTTCTTC	CASRYDRGLYNEQFF